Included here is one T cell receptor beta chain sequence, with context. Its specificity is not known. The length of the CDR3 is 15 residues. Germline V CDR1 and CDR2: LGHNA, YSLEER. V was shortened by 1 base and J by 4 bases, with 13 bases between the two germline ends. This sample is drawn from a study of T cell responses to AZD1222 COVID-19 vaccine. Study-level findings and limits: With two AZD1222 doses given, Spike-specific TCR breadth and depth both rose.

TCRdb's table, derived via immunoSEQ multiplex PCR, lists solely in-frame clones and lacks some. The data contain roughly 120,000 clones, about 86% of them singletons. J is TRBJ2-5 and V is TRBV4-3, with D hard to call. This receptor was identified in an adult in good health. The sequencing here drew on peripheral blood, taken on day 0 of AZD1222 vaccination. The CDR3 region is CASSQVLGSGETQYF. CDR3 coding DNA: TGCGCCAGCAGCCAAGTCCTCGGTTCCGGAGAGACCCAGTACTTC.